The 28 T cell receptor beta chains in this list originate from one sample, sequenced in a study of OX40 agonist ivuxolimab in advanced cancers. Method: immunoSEQ multiplex PCR; TCRdb's copy keeps in-frame clones and lacks some. The data contain around 140,000 clones, about nine tenths of them singletons. The material was CD4+ or CD8+ T cells sorted from blood, obtained in a trial of the OX40 agonist ivuxolimab. Receptors were obtained from an adult with an advanced solid tumor such as melanoma, head and neck, liver or kidney cancer.

The chain uses TRBV28 and TRBJ2-7; a weak D match, TRBD1 (7 bases). V shed 3 bases and J shed 2 bases, with 26 bases lying between them. The length of the CDR3 is 19 residues. Germline-derived CDR1 and CDR2 are MDHEN and SYDVKM. The CDR3: CASSFNPLVAGGFTYEQYF. Written as DNA, the CDR3 is TGTGCCAGCAGTTTCAACCCTCTTGTGGCAGGGGGGTTTACCTACGAGCAGTACTTC.

This chain links TRBV13 with TRBJ1-4, with D unclear. The CDR3 sequence is 13 residues long. Trimming pared 11 bases from V and 8 bases from J, leaving 18 bases between. Per germline, CDR1 PRHDT and CDR2 FYEKMQ (reference sequence). CDR3 loop: CASTRGFGEKLFF. In DNA, the CDR3 is TGTGCCTCCACGCGTGGGTTTGGGGAAAAACTGTTTTTT.

This clone was seen a single time. As DNA, the CDR3 is TGTGCCAGCAGCTTAGTGCCAGCGGGAGGCCACGAGCAGTACTTC. Residues: CASSLVPAGGHEQYF. The V and J genes are TRBV7-3 and TRBJ2-7, with TRBD2 identical over 9 bases. The V and J ends lost 2 bases and 5 bases, in that order; junction bases with no gene match: 7. Germline-derived CDR1 and CDR2 are SGHTA and FQGTGA. CDR3 length: 15 amino acids. Complete variable domain (other parts from reference TRBV7-3 and TRBJ2-7): GAGVSQTPSNKVTEKGKYVELRCDPISGHTALYWYRQSLGQGPEFLIYFQGTGAADDSGLPNDRFFAVRPEGSVSTLKIQRTERGDSAVYLCASSLVPAGGHEQYFGPGTRLTVT.

The J gene is TRBJ1-2, the V gene TRBV4-2; TRBD1 might be the D (5 bases). V dropped 0 bases and J dropped 0 bases, with 17 bases sitting between them. Germline CDR1 reads LGHNA; CDR2 reads YNFKEQ. This CDR3 has 18 residues. CDR3 residues: CASSQDHFRGGTNYGYTF. The CDR3 DNA reads as TGTGCCAGCAGCCAAGATCATTTTCGGGGGGGAACTAACTATGGCTACACCTTC.

The chain employs TRBV5-1 and TRBJ1-1; weak D call: TRBD1 (5 bases). The V end lost 2 bases, the J end lost 1 base, and 6 bases lay between the germline ends. The CDR3 has 13 residues. Germline CDR1 SGHRS, CDR2 YFSETQ. CDR3 in amino acids: CASSFGGNTEAFF. CDR3 in DNA: TGCGCCAGCAGCTTCGGGGGGAACACTGAAGCTTTCTTT. Looking up the rest from reference TRBV5-1 and TRBJ1-1 gives the full variable domain: KAGVTQTPRYLIKTRGQQVTLSCSPISGHRSVSWYQQTPGQGLQFLFEYFSETQRNKGNFPGRFSGRQFSNSRSEMNVSTLELGDSALYLCASSFGGNTEAFFGQGTRLTVV.

The genes are TRBV5-1 and TRBJ2-1; TRBD2 matches at 10 bases. Trimming removed 1 base from V and 6 bases from J; junction bases left unmatched: 7. CDR1 SGHRS and CDR2 YFSETQ come from the germline V gene. The CDR3 is made up of 16 amino acids. The CDR3 DNA sequence: TGCGCCAGCAGCTTGAGGGCTAGCGGGAGCGTCAATGAGCAGTTCTTC. Protein: CASSLRASGSVNEQFF.

The rearrangement joins TRBV7-8 to TRBJ1-3; no clear D gene. The CDR3 contains 14 residues. CDR1 and CDR2 (germline): SGHVS, FQNEAQ. The V end lost 0 bases, the J end lost 0 bases, and 3 bases lay between the germline ends. CDR3 coding DNA: TGTGCCAGCAGCTTAGCGTTCTCTGGAAACACCATATATTTT. Protein: CASSLAFSGNTIYF.

This chain connects TRBV14 to TRBJ2-1, with D perhaps being TRBD1 or TRBD2 (5 bases each). The CDR3 covers 16 residues. Germline CDR1 and CDR2: SGHDN and FVKESK. V was pared by 4 bases and J by 4 bases, with 17 bases between. The CDR3 nucleotides are TGTGCCAGCAGCCCGCCTTCCGGGGACCGGTACAATGAGCAGTTCTTC. This gives the protein CASSPPSGDRYNEQFF.

This sequence joins TRBV6-6 and TRBJ2-3; 10 bases map to TRBD2. V was pared by 6 bases and J by 0 bases, with 3 bases of the junction left unmatched. The germline V gene encodes CDR1 MNHNY and CDR2 SVGAGI (reference sequence). The CDR3 is 15 residues long. The CDR3 DNA reads TGTGCCAGCAGGCTGACTAGCGGGAGCACAGATACGCAGTATTTT. Its translation: CASRLTSGSTDTQYF.

The J gene is TRBJ1-5, the V gene TRBV9, with D hard to call. V was trimmed by 4 bases and J by 2 bases, leaving 10 bases between them. The CDR3 has 14 residues. In germline, CDR1 is SGDLS, CDR2 YYNGEE. CDR3 bases: TGTGCCAGCAGCCCAGAGTGGGGCAATCAGCCCCAGCATTTT. Translation: CASSPEWGNQPQHF.

The chain couples TRBV28 to TRBJ2-1; 12 nucleotides match TRBD2. Germline lookup yields CDR1 MDHEN and CDR2 SYDVKM. J gave up 2 bases and V 1 base, and 9 bases lay outside the gene matches. The CDR3 totals 19 residues. As DNA, the CDR3 is TGTGCCAGCAGTTTATTATTTTCTAGCGGGAGGGGGGCCTACAATGAGCAGTTCTTC. Protein product: CASSLLFSSGRGAYNEQFF. Complete variable domain (other parts from reference TRBV28 and TRBJ2-1): DVKVTQSSRYLVKRTGEKVFLECVQDMDHENMFWYRQDPGLGLRLIYFSYDVKMKEKGDIPEGYSVSREKKERFSLILESASTNQTSMYLCASSLLFSSGRGAYNEQFFGPGTRLTVL.

The chain uses TRBV30 and TRBJ2-2; 13 nucleotides align to TRBD2. Per germline, CDR1 GTSNPN and CDR2 SVGIG (reference sequence). The CDR3 is 15 amino acids. J lost 5 bases, V lost 7 bases, and 7 bases had no gene match. CDR3 protein: CASTSGRSWTGELFF. CDR3 coding DNA: TGTGCCTCGACTAGCGGGAGGTCGTGGACCGGGGAGCTGTTTTTT.

The chain recombines TRBV6-5 with TRBJ2-6; 7 nucleotides match TRBD2. Germline trimming cut 2 bases from V and 2 bases from J; bases unmatched to any gene: 0. The CDR3 has 15 amino acids. The germline CDR1 and CDR2 sequences are MNHEY and SVGAGI. As DNA, the CDR3 is TGTGCCAGCAGTTACGGGGGGGCTGGGGCCAACGTCCTGACTTTC. As protein: CASSYGGAGANVLTF.

The J gene is TRBJ2-4, the V gene TRBV29-1; no definite D call. The V gene's germline CDR1 is SQVTM and CDR2 ANQGSEA. The CDR3 extends over 13 amino acids. V lost 2 bases to trimming and J lost 6 bases, with 11 bases between them. The CDR3 coding sequence is TGCAGCGTTGAATGGTTAGGCGGAAACATTCAGTACTTC. This translates into CSVEWLGGNIQYF.

This rearrangement joins TRBV5-1 to TRBJ1-2, with no clear D. This CDR3 spans 14 amino acids. Trimming left V 0 bases short and J 4 bases short, with 10 bases between. Germline V gives CDR1 SGHRS, CDR2 YFSETQ. CDR3 DNA sequence: TGCGCCAGCAGCTTGGGGCAGGTTGGCTATGGCTACACCTTC. Translating gives CASSLGQVGYGYTF. The full variable domain, in which reference TRBV5-1 and TRBJ1-2 provide the parts outside the CDR3, is KAGVTQTPRYLIKTRGQQVTLSCSPISGHRSVSWYQQTPGQGLQFLFEYFSETQRNKGNFPGRFSGRQFSNSRSEMNVSTLELGDSALYLCASSLGQVGYGYTFGSGTRLTVV.

The CDR3 loop reads CASSGGQGLSTDTQYF. DNA for the CDR3: TGTGCCAGCAGTGGGGGACAGGGGCTTAGCACAGATACGCAGTATTTT. The chain combines TRBV6-1 with TRBJ2-3, with 10 bases aligning to TRBD1. The CDR3 contains 16 residues. Germline CDR1 and CDR2: MNHNS and SASEGT. The ends lost 4 bases at V and 0 bases at J; junction bases unmatched: 4.

This chain joins TRBV7-9 and TRBJ2-5; 9 bases fit TRBD1. The CDR3 is 15 amino acids. The V gene end was trimmed by 6 bases and the J gene end by 2 bases; junction bases not matched to a gene: 7. Germline values: CDR1 SEHNR, CDR2 FQNEAQ (reference sequence). CDR3 in DNA: TGTGCCAGCAGTTTCGGACAGGGGAGGCAAGAGACCCAGTACTTC. It specifies CASSFGQGRQETQYF.

The chain couples TRBV7-9 to TRBJ1-3; the match to TRBD1 covers 7 bases. Germline CDR1 SEHNR, CDR2 FQNEAQ (reference sequence). The CDR3 length is 18 residues. V gave up 6 bases and J gave up 0 bases; unmatched junction bases: 14. The CDR3 DNA reads TGTGCCAGCAGATACACCTCAGGGGGGTCGAGCTCTGGAAACACCATATATTTT. Protein product: CASRYTSGGSSSGNTIYF.

The J gene is TRBJ2-3, the V gene TRBV5-4; 8 nucleotides line up with TRBD2. With V trimmed by 1 base and J by 2 bases, 3 bases remained unmatched. The CDR3 is 15 amino acids. Germline CDR1 and CDR2: SGHNT and YYREEE (reference sequence). The CDR3 DNA is TGTGCCAGCAGCTTGAAACTAGCGGACACAGATACGCAGTATTTT. Protein sequence: CASSLKLADTDTQYF.

The rearrangement links TRBV5-6 to TRBJ1-3; D gene uncertain. Germline lookup yields CDR1 SGHDT and CDR2 YYEEEE. V dropped 1 base and J dropped 2 bases, with 4 bases sitting between them. The CDR3 spans 13 residues. CDR3 nucleotide sequence: TGTGCCAGCAGCTTGACAGCTGGAAACACCATATATTTT. Amino acids: CASSLTAGNTIYF.

The rearrangement uses TRBV28 and TRBJ1-1, with unresolved D. CDR1 and CDR2 (germline): MDHEN, SYDVKM. V was cut by 6 bases and J by 6 bases, with 29 bases left in between. The CDR3 is made up of 18 amino acids. This CDR3 reads CASSSNLRTPPMRAEAFF. The CDR3, as DNA: TGTGCCAGCAGCTCAAACCTCCGGACCCCCCCCATGAGAGCTGAAGCTTTCTTT.

The chain carries TRBV7-9 and TRBJ2-7; 9 nucleotides align to TRBD2. With 0 bases clipped from V and 4 bases from J, the junction kept 4 bases outside the gene matches. The CDR3 is 15 residues long. The germline V gene has CDR1 SEHNR and CDR2 FQNEAQ (reference sequence). The CDR3 DNA follows: TGTGCCAGCAGCTTAGCGACTAGCGGCATATACGAGCAGTACTTC. Translating it yields CASSLATSGIYEQYF.

The J gene is TRBJ1-1, the V gene TRBV7-9; D is unresolved. Trimming stripped 5 bases from V and 0 bases from J, with 7 bases between. The CDR3 has 13 amino acids. Looked up from germline, CDR1 is SEHNR and CDR2 is FQNEAQ (reference sequence). The CDR3 DNA reads TGTGCCAGCAGCATCGGGGTGAACACTGAAGCTTTCTTT. Its protein product is CASSIGVNTEAFF.

This chain uses TRBV19 with TRBJ1-2; D might be TRBD1 (6 bases). Trimming left V 4 bases short and J 4 bases short, with 7 bases between. CDR3 length: 12 residues. The germline V gene has CDR1 LNHDA and CDR2 SQIVND (reference sequence). The chain's CDR3 is CASSTQGYGYTF. DNA for the CDR3: TGTGCCAGTAGTACACAGGGCTATGGCTACACCTTC.

The genes are TRBV7-9 and TRBJ1-1; TRBD1 might be the D (6 bases). Germline V CDR1 and CDR2: SEHNR, FQNEAQ (reference sequence). V was clipped by 6 bases and J by 7 bases, with 12 bases between them. The CDR3 contains 12 residues. The CDR3 DNA reads as TGTGCCAGCAGGGAAGGGGGAGGTGAAGCTTTCTTT. This codes for CASREGGGEAFF.

V and J are TRBV7-6 and TRBJ2-2, with a possible D match to TRBD2 (6 bases). CDR1 and CDR2 from the germline V gene are SGHVS and FNYEAQ. Trimming pared 5 bases from V and 0 bases from J, leaving 13 bases between. The CDR3 has 16 amino acids. CDR3 protein: CASSLGDWANTGELFF. The CDR3 coding sequence is TGTGCCAGCAGCCTTGGGGACTGGGCGAACACCGGGGAGCTGTTTTTT.

In DNA, the CDR3 is TGCGCCAGCAGCGCCGACATTGTGGACATTCAGTACTTC. Translated, it gives CASSADIVDIQYF. The chain is built from TRBV5-1 and TRBJ2-4; D gene uncertain. V lost 4 bases to trimming and J lost 8 bases, with 13 bases between them. The CDR3 length is 13 residues. Germline CDR1 SGHRS, CDR2 YFSETQ. Full variable domain (missing parts from reference TRBV5-1 and TRBJ2-4): KAGVTQTPRYLIKTRGQQVTLSCSPISGHRSVSWYQQTPGQGLQFLFEYFSETQRNKGNFPGRFSGRQFSNSRSEMNVSTLELGDSALYLCASSADIVDIQYFGAGTRLSVL.

This chain uses TRBV9 with TRBJ2-1, with 13 bases fitting TRBD2. Trimming at V came to 3 bases and at J to 9 bases, leaving 12 bases not matched to a gene. This CDR3 contains 17 residues. CDR1 is SGDLS and CDR2 is YYNGEE in the germline V gene. The CDR3 nucleotides are TGTGCCAGCAGCGCCCGCTCGGGACTAGCGGGAACTATTGAGCAGTTCTTC. Amino acid sequence: CASSARSGLAGTIEQFF.